This TCR beta chain was sequenced during a study of siplizumab effects on memory and regulatory T cells. Findings and caveats of the study: No naive or memory phenotype could be assigned to roughly 75-95% of proliferating clones. Memory cells that were CD4+ and unstimulated gave rise to alloreactive sequences, which siplizumab significantly reduced. Memory T cells appeared less diverse than naive cells, which seemed to contribute substantially to alloresponse.

Each sample yielded around 9.3 x 10^4 assayed TCR templates. Sequenced by immunoSEQ multiplex PCR; TCRdb stores in-frame clones only, minus some. Here the sample spans about 94,000 clones, 94% being singletons. This clone was found once. Its antigen is not identified. The ends were cut back, 3 bases at V and 7 bases at J, with 11 bases in the middle. The length of the CDR3 is 12 residues. Germline CDR1 is GTSNPN and CDR2 is SVGIG (reference sequence). V gene TRBV30 combines with J gene TRBJ2-3; D unclear. The sample taken for sequencing was non-Treg CD4+ T cells sorted from blood. The TCR comes from a human donor in good health. The chain's CDR3 is CAWRSGVYTQYF. The CDR3 DNA reads as TGTGCCTGGAGGTCTGGGGTATATACGCAGTATTTT.